This T cell receptor (beta chain) was captured in a study of blood T cells in healthy people across ages. Study details: Template switching retrieved approximately one barcoded beta molecule for each two T cells. Study-level findings and limits: Age brought a roughly linear fall in TCR beta diversity measured per million T cells.

With V trimmed by 4 bases and J by 5 bases, 11 bases remained unmatched. CDR1 and CDR2 from the germline V gene are SGHRS and YFSETQ. This CDR3 is 15 amino acids long. Points on this clonotype: The antigen is undetermined.

The use of a sample-barcoded 5' primer and a J-beta primer mix characterized a second PCR of about 7 to 12 cycles. A template-switch adaptor that had 12 random nucleotides put a tag on each cDNA molecule. Per-sample output comprised a minimum of 2.5 million paired-end reads containing CDR3. TCRdb reanalysed the 5' RACE reads using MiXCR and keeps one entry per CDR3 protein. Of roughly 680,000 distinct CDR3 sequences listed, over 45% are singletons. The sequence was collected from a woman aged 60-75 years in good health. The J gene is TRBJ2-5, the V gene TRBV5-1; 7 bases map to TRBD2. Specimen: blood. CDR3 amino acids: CASSPRVGGMETQYF. CDR3 DNA sequence: TGCGCCAGCAGCCCCCGCGTCGGGGGGATGGAGACCCAGTACTTC.